The present TCR beta chain was sequenced within a study of CXCR3-negative and CXCR3-positive naive CD8 T cells. In regard to this clonotype: Its target is unknown.

Regarding the study as a whole: Naive CXCR3-negative and CXCR3-positive cells had similar TRBV-TRBJ usage; memory differed. Whereas both naive subsets had comparably high diversity, memory CD8+ cells had much lower diversity. CXCR3-expressing naive cells carried TRB CDR3s more hydrophobic than those of CXCR3-negative naive cells.

At around 300,000 cells each, triplicate sorts were carried out for each CD8+ T cell subset. Naive CD8+ T cells carried a CD45RO-CCR7+CD27+CD95- phenotype. The method, 5' RACE with UMI labels, was used to prepare the TRB cDNA libraries. TCRdb reprocessed the 5' RACE reads and stores each CDR3 protein as one record, lacking DNA. This sample's clone table lists 50,000 to 65,000 distinct CDR3 sequences. This clonotype originated in a human donor in good health. Some clones in this sample may be carry-over from other donors' samples. Material: naive CXCR3+ CD8+ T cells from blood. Subset defined: CD45RO-CCR7+CD27+CD95- naive CD8+ T cells expressing CXCR3 (TNR3+).

This chain's CDR3 is CASSQDRFSGPTDTQYF. The rearrangement links TRBV4-3 to TRBJ2-3; without DNA, the TCRdb call of TRBD2 cannot be checked. This CDR3 is built from 17 residues. The V gene's germline CDR1 is LGHNA and CDR2 YSLEER.